A single sample gave rise to the 6 T cell receptor beta chains below, sequenced in a study of blood T cell repertoires in COVID-19. TCRdb's table, derived via immunoSEQ multiplex PCR, lists solely in-frame clones and lacks some. There are almost 400,000 clones in the sample; around 87% occur only once, and 2.3% lies in the top ten. The sequenced sample was peripheral blood. All receptors derive from a woman aged 55-69 years with COVID-19, enrolled during active disease.

This clone was recorded a few times. The chain uses TRBV5-8 and TRBJ2-3, with 11 nucleotides matching TRBD2. The CDR3 loop spans 18 amino acids. Germline CDR1 is SGHTS and CDR2 is YDEGEE. V shed 0 bases, J shed 4 bases, and the junction held 10 bases outside the gene matches. The CDR3: CASSLARLAGGRADTQYF. In DNA, the CDR3 is TGTGCCAGCAGCTTGGCCCGGCTAGCGGGAGGTCGAGCAGATACGCAGTATTTT.

The chain couples TRBV3-1 (or the pseudogene TRBV3-2) to TRBJ1-6; TRBD1 matches at 9 bases. The V gene end was trimmed by 1 base and the J gene end by 6 bases; junction bases not matched to a gene: 7. This CDR3 has 17 residues. Germline loops: CDR1 LGHDT, CDR2 YNNKEL (reference sequence). The CDR3: CASSQGFGTGFNSPLHF. The CDR3 DNA follows: TGTGCCAGCAGCCAAGGATTCGGGACAGGGTTTAATTCACCCCTCCACTTT.

The table lists this clone with a count of one. This chain joins TRBV10-1 and TRBJ2-2; 8 bases are a match to TRBD1. V shed 5 bases and J 0 bases; nucleotides not matched to a gene: 5. The CDR3 covers 16 residues. Germline V lookup: CDR1 WNHNN, CDR2 SYGVQD (reference sequence). The CDR3 is CASSSRTGTNTGELFF. The CDR3 region has the DNA TGCGCCAGCAGTTCCCGGACAGGGACGAACACCGGGGAGCTGTTTTTT.

V and J are TRBV30 and TRBJ1-5; D gene uncertain. Germline V CDR1 and CDR2: GTSNPN, SVGIG (reference sequence). This CDR3 has 13 residues. V lost 3 bases and J 4 bases, leaving 10 bases between the germline ends. This CDR3 reads CAWSDRRNQPQHF. DNA of the CDR3: TGTGCCTGGAGCGACCGGAGGAATCAGCCCCAGCATTTT.

This chain joins TRBV3-1 (or the pseudogene TRBV3-2) and TRBJ2-7; 10 bases map to TRBD2. This CDR3 is 16 amino acids long. CDR1 is LGHDT and CDR2 is YNNKEL in the germline V gene (reference sequence). V lost 2 bases and J lost 7; bases outside the gene matches: 11. Here the CDR3 reads CASSQISGGRPGEQYF. CDR3 nucleotides: TGTGCCAGCAGCCAAATTAGCGGGGGGCGACCAGGGGAGCAGTACTTC.

This chain uses TRBV14 with TRBJ2-1; maybe TRBD2 (5 bases). The V gene's germline CDR1 is SGHDN and CDR2 FVKESK. Trimming removed 1 base at V and 11 bases at J, with 12 bases between. This CDR3 spans 13 amino acids. The CDR3 here is CASSQVRGPKQFF. The CDR3 bases are TGTGCCAGCAGCCAAGTGAGAGGGCCTAAGCAGTTCTTC.